This TCR beta chain was captured in a study of shared clonotypes between healthy human individuals. Findings and limits, study-wide: Some clonotypes were shared by all four sorted-subset donors, while others were not shared. The non-shared ones had lower generation probabilities than the shared ones. Limitation of the genetic and exposure-history diversity represented came from the few donors.

This clone was detected only once. Its cognate antigen is unknown. This CDR3 is 16 amino acids long. V shed 4 bases and J 2 bases; nucleotides not matched to a gene: 7. Germline values: CDR1 SGHVS, CDR2 FNYEAQ. Sequencing used immunoSEQ multiplex PCR; TCRdb keeps in-frame clones, though not all of them. Of roughly 700,000 clones listed, less than 95% are singletons. Sequencing was done on a sample of memory CD8+ T cells from PBMCs. The subset: CD45RO+ cells pooled with CCR7-negative TemRA cells. The V gene is TRBV7-6, the J gene TRBJ2-7; 11 bases map to TRBD2. This clonotype was sampled from a man between 18 and 35 years old in good health. Some clones in this sample may be carry-over from other donors' samples. Here the CDR3 reads CASSSETSGRPYEQYF. CDR3 nucleotides: TGTGCCAGCAGCTCCGAAACTAGCGGGAGACCCTACGAGCAGTACTTC.